This T cell receptor beta chain was recovered during a study of T cells in Graves' hyperthyroidism and ophthalmopathy. TCR beta CDR3 region amplification was performed from RNA transcripts. The HTBI primer set drove a first-round RT-PCR of the TCR CDR3. Using its own MiXCR run on the multiplex PCR reads, TCRdb lists one record per CDR3 protein. The sample records hundreds of thousands of distinct CDR3 sequences, 12% to 15% being singletons. This clonotype was observed many times. The sample taken for sequencing was blood. This TCR derives from a woman in her forties with Graves' hyperthyroidism.

CDR3 residues: CSARGGTRGGELFF. The CDR3 DNA sequence: TGCAGTGCTAGAGGAGGGACTAGAGGCGGGGAGCTGTTTTTT. V usage is TRBV20-1 and J usage is TRBJ2-2, with 8 bases aligning to TRBD2. CDR1 and CDR2 from the germline V gene are DFQATT and SNEGSKA (reference sequence). This CDR3 is built from 14 residues. V trimming: 1 base; J trimming: 7 bases; junction bases outside the gene matches: 5.